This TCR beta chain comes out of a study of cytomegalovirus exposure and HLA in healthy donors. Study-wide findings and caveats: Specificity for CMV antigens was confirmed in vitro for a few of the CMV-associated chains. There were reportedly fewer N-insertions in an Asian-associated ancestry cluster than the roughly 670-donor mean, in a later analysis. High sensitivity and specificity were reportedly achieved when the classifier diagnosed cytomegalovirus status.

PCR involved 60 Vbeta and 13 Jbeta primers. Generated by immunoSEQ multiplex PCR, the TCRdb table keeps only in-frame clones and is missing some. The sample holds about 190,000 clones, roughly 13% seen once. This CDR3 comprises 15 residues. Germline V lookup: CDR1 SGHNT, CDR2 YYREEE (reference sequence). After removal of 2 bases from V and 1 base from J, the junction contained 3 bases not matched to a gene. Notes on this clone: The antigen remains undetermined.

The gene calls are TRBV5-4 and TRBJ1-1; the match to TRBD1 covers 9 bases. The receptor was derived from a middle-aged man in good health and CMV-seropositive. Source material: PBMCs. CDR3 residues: CASSFPGQGNTEAFF. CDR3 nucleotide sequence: TGTGCCAGCAGCTTTCCGGGACAGGGGAACACTGAAGCTTTCTTT.